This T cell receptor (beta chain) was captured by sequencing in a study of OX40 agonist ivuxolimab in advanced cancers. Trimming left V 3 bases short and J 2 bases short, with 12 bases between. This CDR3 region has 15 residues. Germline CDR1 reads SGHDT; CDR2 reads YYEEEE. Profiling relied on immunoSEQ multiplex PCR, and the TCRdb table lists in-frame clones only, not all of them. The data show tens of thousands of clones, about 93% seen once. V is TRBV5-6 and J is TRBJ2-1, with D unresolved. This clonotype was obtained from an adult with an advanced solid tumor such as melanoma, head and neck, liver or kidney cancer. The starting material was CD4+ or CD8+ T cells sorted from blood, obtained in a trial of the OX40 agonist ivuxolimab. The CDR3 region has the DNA TGTGCCAGCAGCTGGACCCAATATCCCTACAATGAGCAGTTCTTC. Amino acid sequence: CASSWTQYPYNEQFF.